This TCR beta chain was documented in a study of CD8+ T cells in alopecia areata. Study-wide findings and caveats: TCRs were shared less clearly across patients than in mice, possibly for HLA-related reasons.

CDR3 length: 12 residues. Trimming shortened V by 5 bases and J by 5 bases, and 9 bases separated the two germline ends. The germline V gene has CDR1 SGHTA and CDR2 FQGNSA. Comment on this clone: Its matching antigen is unknown.

cDNA prepared by RNA extraction and subsequent reverse transcription served as the template for sequencing. Measured with immunoSEQ multiplex PCR; TCRdb has only the in-frame clones, and not every one. Here the sample spans more than 100,000 clones, about 60% being singletons. This TCR was sampled from a human donor in good health. The sequencing input was CD4+ T cells sorted from blood. The chain recombines TRBV7-2 with TRBJ2-5, with no clear D. Written as DNA, the CDR3 is TGTGCCAGCAGCCCCGCCGGGGAGACCCAGTACTTC. This encodes CASSPAGETQYF.